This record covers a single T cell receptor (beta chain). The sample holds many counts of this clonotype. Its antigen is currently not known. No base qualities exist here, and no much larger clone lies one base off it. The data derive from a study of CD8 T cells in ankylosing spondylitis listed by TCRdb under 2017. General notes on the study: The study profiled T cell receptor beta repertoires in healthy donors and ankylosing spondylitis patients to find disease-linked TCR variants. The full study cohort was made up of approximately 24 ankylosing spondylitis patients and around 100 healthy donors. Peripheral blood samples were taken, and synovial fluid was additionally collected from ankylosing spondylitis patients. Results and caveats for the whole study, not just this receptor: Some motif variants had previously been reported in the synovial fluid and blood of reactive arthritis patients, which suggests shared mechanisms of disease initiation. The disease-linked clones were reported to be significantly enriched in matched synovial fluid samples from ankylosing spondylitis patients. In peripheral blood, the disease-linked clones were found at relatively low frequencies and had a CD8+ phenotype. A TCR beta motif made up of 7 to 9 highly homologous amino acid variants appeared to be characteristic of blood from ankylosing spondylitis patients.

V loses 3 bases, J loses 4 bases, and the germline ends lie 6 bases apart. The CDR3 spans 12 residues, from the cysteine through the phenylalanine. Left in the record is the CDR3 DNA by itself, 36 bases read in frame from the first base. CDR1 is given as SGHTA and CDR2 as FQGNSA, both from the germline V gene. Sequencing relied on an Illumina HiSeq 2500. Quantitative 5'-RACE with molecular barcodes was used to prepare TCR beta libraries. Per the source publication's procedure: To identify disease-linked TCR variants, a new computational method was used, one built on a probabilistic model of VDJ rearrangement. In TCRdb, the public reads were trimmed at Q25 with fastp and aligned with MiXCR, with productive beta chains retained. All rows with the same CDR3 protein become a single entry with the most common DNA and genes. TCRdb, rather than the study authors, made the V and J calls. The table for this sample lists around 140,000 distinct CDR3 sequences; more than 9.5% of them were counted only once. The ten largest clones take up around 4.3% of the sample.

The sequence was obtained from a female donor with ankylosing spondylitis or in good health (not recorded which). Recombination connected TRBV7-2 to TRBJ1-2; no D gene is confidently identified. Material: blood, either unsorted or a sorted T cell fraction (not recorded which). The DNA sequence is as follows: TGTGCCAGCAGCTTCGGACCCTATGGCTACACCTTC. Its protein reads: CASSFGPYGYTF.